Listed here is a single T cell receptor (beta chain). No antigen is known for it. Indicated time point: pre-sensitization, week 0. Noted treatment: therapeutic diphenylcyclopropenone sensitization with weekly scalp DPC. The entry originates in a study of human T cells and chemical hapten exposure. On the study more broadly: From small differences in pooled library volume came most of the variation in per-sample TCR yields. Notes on the study in general: Alopecia in the donors means their immune response may deviate from healthy people's.

The CDR3 has 14 amino acids. Trimming left V 3 bases short and J 4 bases short, with 10 bases between. In germline, CDR1 is MDHEN, CDR2 SYDVKM. In TCRdb, the RACE reads were re-called with MiXCR into one record per CDR3 protein. This table has some 110,000 distinct CDR3 sequences, 12% appearing once. This clonotype originated in a woman between 45 and 60 years old with alopecia areata. Some clones in this sample may be carry-over from other donors' samples. The J gene is TRBJ2-4, the V gene TRBV28, with unresolved D. Sequencing was performed on whole blood, taken in connection with sensitization to the hapten diphenylcyclopropenone (DPC). In nucleotides, the CDR3 is TGTGCCAGCAGTTTGTGGCAACGAAAAAACATTCAGTACTTC. Encoded protein: CASSLWQRKNIQYF. The full variable domain, completed using reference TRBV28 and TRBJ2-4, is DVKVTQSSRYLVKRTGEKVFLECVQDMDHENMFWYRQDPGLGLRLIYFSYDVKMKEKGDIPEGYSVSREKKERFSLILESASTNQTSMYLCASSLWQRKNIQYFGAGTRLSVL.